This entry is about one TCR beta chain. What antigen it recognizes has not been identified. Per-base quality was not reported, and no clone a single base away is much larger than it. CDR1 and CDR2, per the germline V gene (reference sequence), are WNHNN and SYGVQD. Trimming removed 11 bases from V and 2 bases from J; the gene matches leave 3 bases unexplained. There are 11 amino acids in the CDR3, from cysteine to phenylalanine inclusive. Only the CDR3 portion is preserved as DNA: 33 bases, with reading frame beginning at the first base. The immunoSEQ Assay, a bias-controlled multiplex PCR, was used to amplify TCRbeta CDR3 regions from genomic DNA. In the paper's pipeline: The number of nucleated cells in each sample was estimated from the amplification of reference gene primers within the assay. Sequence reads were collapsed and filtered to measure the absolute abundance of every unique TCRbeta CDR3 rearrangement. For each sample, productive Simpson clonality was calculated as the square root of Simpson's diversity index across productive rearrangements. TCRdb obtained this table from immuneACCESS and retained in-frame rearrangements with V and J assigned. These tables miss some clones; where compared with another copy, unresolved V genes account for less than half of the shortfall, and the remainder is unexplained. Clonal size and the V and J genes are those of that table, whereas D and trimming came from the DNA. In this sample the table shows about 150,000 clones, 80% to 90% of which occur a single time. Of the sample, around 2.7% falls within the top ten clones.

The data originate from a study of blood T cell repertoires in COVID-19 (TCRdb year 2020). Looking at the study overall: Samples from collaborators originated in the United States, Italy and Spain and spanned both the acute and convalescent phases of COVID-19. Where available, HLA class I and class II types were taken from metadata supplied by the sample provider and were not determined by assay-based typing. The samples were drawn from two sources: the first 160 participants of the ongoing ImmuneRACE study, and 1,254 subjects contributed by 6 global collaborators. Nearly every sample came with metadata listing a de-identified subject ID, COVID-19 status, age in years and sex. A freely available public database, intended as a resource for researchers studying the immune response to SARS-CoV-2, is where the repertoires were released. The prospective study material was composed of cDNA or gDNA derived from T cells, B-cell-depleted T cells, or PBMCs. The dataset comprised deeply sampled blood TCRbeta repertoires from subjects exposed to, actively infected with, or recovered from COVID-19.

One collaborating source in Seattle enrolled patients while the patients were actively infected and followed the patients over time throughout the course of disease. Whole blood was collected in K2EDTA tubes by collaborating institutions according to the institutions' own protocols. For TCRbeta analysis, collaborator samples were shipped as frozen whole blood, as isolated PBMCs, or as DNA extracted from either sample type. What the work shows at the level of the full study, not this receptor alone: How much clinical and demographic metadata was included differed by source and by participant, and the metadata was provided uncurated.

Input material: peripheral blood. The chain employs TRBV10-1 and TRBJ2-7; 7 nucleotides in the junction match TRBD1. The clonotype originates from a woman older than 75 with COVID-19, enrolled during active disease. The CDR3 corresponds to CAGGQTYEQYF. At the DNA level, the sequence is TGCGCCGGGGGACAGACCTACGAGCAGTACTTC.